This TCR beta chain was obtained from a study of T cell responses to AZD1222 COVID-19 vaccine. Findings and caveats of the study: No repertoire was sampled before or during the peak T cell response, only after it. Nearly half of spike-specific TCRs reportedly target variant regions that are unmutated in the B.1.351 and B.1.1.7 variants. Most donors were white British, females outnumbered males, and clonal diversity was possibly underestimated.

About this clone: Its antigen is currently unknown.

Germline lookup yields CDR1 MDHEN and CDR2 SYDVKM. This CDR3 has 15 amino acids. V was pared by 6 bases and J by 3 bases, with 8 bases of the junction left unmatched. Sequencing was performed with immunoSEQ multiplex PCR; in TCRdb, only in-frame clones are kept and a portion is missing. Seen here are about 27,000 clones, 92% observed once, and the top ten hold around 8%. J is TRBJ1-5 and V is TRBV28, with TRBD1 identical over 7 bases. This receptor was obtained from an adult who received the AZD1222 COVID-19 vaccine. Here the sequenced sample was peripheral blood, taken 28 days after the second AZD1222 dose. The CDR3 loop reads CASSRPGTANQPQHF. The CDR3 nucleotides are TGTGCCAGCAGCCGTCCCGGGACAGCCAATCAGCCCCAGCATTTT. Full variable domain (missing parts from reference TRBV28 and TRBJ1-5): DVKVTQSSRYLVKRTGEKVFLECVQDMDHENMFWYRQDPGLGLRLIYFSYDVKMKEKGDIPEGYSVSREKKERFSLILESASTNQTSMYLCASSRPGTANQPQHFGDGTRLSIL.